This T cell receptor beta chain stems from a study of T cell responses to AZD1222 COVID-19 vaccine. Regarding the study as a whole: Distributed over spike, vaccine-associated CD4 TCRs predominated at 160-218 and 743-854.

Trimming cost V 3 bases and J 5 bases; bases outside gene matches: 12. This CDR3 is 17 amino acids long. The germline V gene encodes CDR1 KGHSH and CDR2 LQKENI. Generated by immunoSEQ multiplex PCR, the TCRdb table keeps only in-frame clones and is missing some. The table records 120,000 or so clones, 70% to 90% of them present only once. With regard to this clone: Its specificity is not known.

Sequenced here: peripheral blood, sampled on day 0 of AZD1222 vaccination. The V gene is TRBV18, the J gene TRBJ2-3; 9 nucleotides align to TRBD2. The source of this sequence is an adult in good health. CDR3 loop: CASSPSLGGGAVDTQYF. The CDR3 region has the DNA TGTGCCAGCTCACCGTCCTTGGGCGGGGGGGCCGTAGATACGCAGTATTTT.